This T cell receptor (beta chain) emerged from a study of blood T cells in healthy people across ages (dated by TCRdb to about 2015). Broadly, across the study: In model experiments, roughly one uniquely barcoded TCR beta cDNA molecule per two T cells was captured by template switching. To track age-related changes in TCR beta repertoire diversity, the study relied on deep sequencing normalized with unique cDNA molecular identifiers. The donors were divided into four age groups: young (average around 16 years), middle-aged (approximately 39), aged (about 60) and long-lived (82). To avoid experimental bias, donors of different ages were randomly spread across the sequencing lanes. Using the same blood draw, the study looked at two additional independent replicas of 1 million unique cDNA reads for two donors, one aged 18 to 30 and the other aged 80 or older. Broad study findings and their caveats: Compared with the aged group, more naive CD4+ T cells, fewer expanded clones and increased TCR diversity were shown by the long-lived group, suggesting age selection. Because donor CMV infection status was unknown, age-related changes in expanded clonotypes were potentially confounded. Observed TCR beta diversity per million T cells fell roughly linearly with age, and a significant reduction was already apparent by age about 38. Bulk unsorted PBMC profiling prevented conclusive comparison of naive and antigen-experienced compartments. A strong correlation was found between observed TCR beta diversity and the percentage of naive T cells measured by flow cytometry. Estimates of total diversity from one million sequenced T cells were regarded as lower bounds and underestimates.

The method behind the library was 5' RACE. Sequencing used an Illumina HiSeq 2500. The second PCR ran for roughly 6 to 11 cycles and used a J-beta primer mix along with a sample-barcoded 5' primer. A template-switch 5' adaptor carrying 12 random nucleotides introduced a unique molecular identifier onto each TCR beta cDNA molecule. Each sample yielded at least 2.5 million CDR3-containing paired-end reads. The Mint cDNA synthesis kit, primed by a TRBC-specific oligonucleotide, was used to synthesize first-strand cDNA from all RNA. Following uracil-DNA glycosylase treatment, a first 18-cycle PCR with universal primers M1SS and BC2_uni_R was performed on all cDNA. The source study handled its data this way. For normalization, 1 million high-quality reads, each with a distinct molecular identifier, were randomly selected from each sample. Instead of being binned into consensus sequences, reads with shared molecular identifiers were discarded. MiTCR, set to a Q25 quality threshold and the strictest error-elimination algorithm, was used for CDR3 identification, clonotype clustering and error correction. A nonparametric unseen species model with Euler transformation was used to estimate a lower bound on total TCR beta diversity. The public sequencing data were trimmed at Q25 with fastp and processed into clonotypes with MiXCR by TCRdb, which kept only in-frame beta chains. Under each unique CDR3 protein, matching rows form one entry showing the most common genes and DNA. TCRdb assigned the V and J calls; the authors' analysis was not used. For this sample there are about 640,000 distinct CDR3 sequences; roughly 43% appear just once. Of the sample, 30% falls within the top ten clones.

Donors were a few dozen systemically healthy Caucasian individuals from Russia aged roughly 6 to 100 years. Each donor gave ten milliliters of peripheral blood, collected into EDTA-treated Vacutainer tubes. Ficoll-Paque density-gradient centrifugation was used to isolate PBMCs, with at least 6.5 million per sample. Total RNA, at least 5 micrograms per sample, was extracted from PBMCs with Trizol reagent. Naive CD45RAhigh/CD27high T cell percentages were measured by flow cytometry on a PBMC aliquot from every donor. V sheds 5 bases and J sheds 2 bases, leaving 16 bases between their ends. Taken from cysteine to phenylalanine, the CDR3 has 15 residues. Only the CDR3 DNA stays, 45 bases, in frame from base 1. The germline V gene provides CDR1 SGHTA and CDR2 FQGNSA. This clonotype occurred a few times. The specificity of this receptor is unknown. Within one base of it there is no much larger clone, and no base qualities were kept.

The sequence was collected from a man at least 80 years old in good health. Material for sequencing was blood. The receptor chain draws on TRBV7-2 and TRBJ2-7; a weak D assignment points to TRBD1 (5 bases agree). The DNA is TGTGCCAGCAGCCCAGACAGTTCCCTTACCTACGAGCAGTACTTC. It is translated as CASSPDSSLTYEQYF.